Listed below are T cell receptor beta chains from one sample, sequenced in a study of technical replicates of blood from a handful of donors. Sequencing used immunoSEQ multiplex PCR; TCRdb keeps in-frame clones, though not all of them. The sample contains 60,000 to 75,000 clones, around nine tenths of which appear only once. Sequenced input: PBMCs. The receptors shown here come from a human donor in good health. Some clones in this sample may be carry-over from other donors' samples. Both conserved end residues are part of each CDR3. Fields, in order: V gene, clone size, D gene, J gene, CDR3 protein, CDR3 DNA. A D gene is named only where the DNA matches it firmly. Clone size appears in some rows only: once, few, many, or a class for an expanded clone.

>TRBV4-2|once|TRBD2|TRBJ2-1
CASSQDTSGANEQFF
TGTGCCAGCAGCCAAGACACTAGCGGGGCTAATGAGCAGTTCTTC
>TRBV7-3|.|TRBD2|TRBJ2-3
CASSHAGLALTDTQYF
TGTGCCAGCAGCCACGCCGGACTAGCGCTTACAGATACGCAGTATTTT
>TRBV6-5|.|TRBD2|TRBJ2-1
CASSYSREAIGGEQFF
TGTGCCAGCAGTTACTCGCGGGAGGCGATAGGGGGTGAGCAGTTCTTC
>TRBV18|.|.|TRBJ1-2
CASSPSGGSYGYTF
TGTGCCAGCTCACCCTCTGGGGGCAGCTATGGCTACACCTTC
>TRBV2|.|.|TRBJ1-2
CASSTGTPEF
TGTGCCAGCAGTACCGGGACACCAGAATTC
>TRBV6-1|.|.|TRBJ2-7
CASSGGAPGEQYF
TGTGCCAGCAGTGGCGGGGCGCCGGGCGAGCAGTACTTC
>TRBV19|once|TRBD2|TRBJ2-1
CASSTVAGSHNEQFF
TGTGCCAGTAGTACGGTAGCGGGAAGTCACAATGAGCAGTTCTTC
>TRBV6-1|.|.|TRBJ1-1
CASRTGRGTEAFF
TGTGCCAGCCGAACAGGGAGGGGCACTGAAGCTTTCTTT
>TRBV18|.|.|TRBJ1-2
CASSPTMDGYTF
TGTGCCAGCTCACCAACAATGGATGGCTACACCTTC
>TRBV4-2|.|.|TRBJ1-1
CASSPGRDLNTEAFF
TGTGCCAGCAGCCCAGGACGGGATCTCAACACTGAAGCTTTCTTT
>TRBV5-1|.|.|TRBJ2-1
CASSAADASNEQFF
TGCGCCAGCAGCGCGGCAGATGCCAGCAATGAGCAGTTCTTC
>TRBV5-6|.|TRBD1|TRBJ2-3
CASSPRTGGDTQYF
TGTGCCAGCAGCCCACGGACAGGTGGAGATACGCAGTATTTT
>TRBV5-6|.|.|TRBJ2-1
CASSPPDRTLYNEQFF
TGTGCCAGCAGCCCCCCCGACAGGACCCTCTACAATGAGCAGTTCTTC
>TRBV7-2|.|.|TRBJ2-7
CASSFYLSSYEQYF
TGTGCCAGCAGCTTTTATCTTAGCTCCTACGAGCAGTACTTC
>TRBV18|few|TRBD1|TRBJ2-1
CASSSGQGSYNEQFF
TGTGCCAGCTCATCGGGACAGGGATCTTACAATGAGCAGTTCTTC
>TRBV6-5|.|TRBD1|TRBJ2-7
CASTPGQGRSYEQYF
TGTGCCAGCACCCCCGGACAGGGACGCTCCTACGAGCAGTACTTC
>TRBV7-8|once|.|TRBJ2-7
CASSLRVEQYF
TGTGCCAGCAGCTTACGGGTCGAGCAGTACTTC
>TRBV9|.|TRBD1|TRBJ2-7
CASSLQGFAYEQYF
TGTGCCAGCAGCCTACAGGGGTTTGCGTACGAGCAGTACTTC
>TRBV19|.|TRBD2|TRBJ2-7
CASSTPGLAGTYEQYF
TGTGCCAGTAGTACTCCTGGGCTAGCGGGAACCTACGAGCAGTACTTC
>TRBV7-2|.|TRBD2|TRBJ2-7
CASSLGLAGGSEQYF
TGTGCCAGCAGCTTAGGACTAGCGGGAGGATCCGAGCAGTACTTC
>TRBV5-4|.|TRBD1|TRBJ2-5
CASSLGQGALETQYF
TGTGCCAGCAGCTTGGGGCAGGGGGCGCTTGAGACCCAGTACTTC
>TRBV7-6|.|.|TRBJ2-6
CASSSPLVPGANVLTF
TGTGCCAGCAGCTCGCCACTAGTACCTGGGGCCAACGTCCTGACTTTC
>TRBV30|.|TRBD1|TRBJ1-2
CAWDRGQGRWGYTF
TGTGCCTGGGATCGCGGACAGGGGAGATGGGGCTACACCTTC
>TRBV5-5|.|.|TRBJ2-7
CASSLQGSLRPYEQYF
TGTGCCAGCAGCTTGCAGGGGTCCCTAAGACCCTACGAGCAGTACTTC
>TRBV6-4|.|TRBD2|TRBJ2-7
CASSEGPGGYEQYF
TGTGCCAGCAGTGAGGGGCCGGGGGGCTACGAGCAGTACTTC
>TRBV11-2|.|TRBD2|TRBJ2-1
CASSLVGTSYNEQFF
TGTGCCAGCAGCTTAGTCGGGACTAGCTACAATGAGCAGTTCTTC
>TRBV10-3|.|.|TRBJ1-1
CAISESRDSEAFF
TGTGCCATCAGTGAGTCGAGGGATTCTGAAGCTTTCTTT
>TRBV7-2|.|TRBD1|TRBJ2-3
CASSRGPVTDTQYF
TGTGCCAGCTCAAGGGGGCCTGTCACAGATACGCAGTATTTT
>TRBV5-4|.|TRBD1|TRBJ2-1
CASSRDRERVNEQFF
TGTGCCAGCAGCCGGGACAGGGAGAGAGTGAATGAGCAGTTCTTC
>TRBV19|.|.|TRBJ2-7
CASRLKQGPSYEQYF
TGTGCCAGCCGACTAAAGCAGGGGCCCTCCTACGAGCAGTACTTC
>TRBV18|.|.|TRBJ2-7
CASSPQGTYEQYF
TGTGCCAGCTCACCACAGGGGACCTACGAGCAGTACTTC
>TRBV30|once|.|TRBJ1-6
CAWSVGVNSPLHF
TGTGCCTGGAGTGTAGGGGTAAATTCACCCCTCCACTTT
>TRBV2|.|TRBD1|TRBJ1-5
CASSDRTGAIFQPQHF
TGTGCCAGCAGTGATAGGACAGGGGCGATATTTCAGCCCCAGCATTTT
>TRBV11-2|once|.|TRBJ2-7
CASSLSLQSYEQYF
TGTGCCAGCAGCTTATCTTTACAATCCTACGAGCAGTACTTC
>TRBV9|.|TRBD2|TRBJ2-1
CASSVGASGGAGNEQFF
TGTGCCAGCAGCGTAGGGGCTAGCGGGGGGGCCGGGAATGAGCAGTTCTTC
>TRBV5-6|medium-sized|.|TRBJ1-2
CASSLWRTESGNYGYTF
TGTGCCAGCAGCTTGTGGCGGACAGAAAGTGGGAACTATGGCTACACCTTC
>TRBV9|.|TRBD2|TRBJ2-1
CASSGLGTSLEQFF
TGTGCCAGCAGCGGGCTAGGGACTAGCCTTGAGCAGTTCTTC
>TRBV7-9|.|.|TRBJ1-4
CASSPNTATNEKLFF
TGTGCCAGCAGCCCGAACACAGCAACTAATGAAAAACTGTTTTTT
>TRBV28|.|TRBD2|TRBJ2-7
CASSLEGTSGFYEQYF
TGTGCCAGCAGCCTAGAGGGAACTAGCGGGTTCTACGAGCAGTACTTC
>TRBV18|once|.|TRBJ2-5
CASSLDRQETQYF
TGTGCCAGCTCACTCGACAGGCAAGAGACCCAGTACTTC
>TRBV10-3|.|TRBD1|TRBJ1-2
CAISKQSDRAVYTF
TGTGCCATCAGCAAACAAAGCGACAGGGCCGTCTACACCTTC
>TRBV29-1|.|TRBD1|TRBJ1-2
CSVEGQGGGYTF
TGCAGCGTTGAAGGACAGGGCGGGGGCTACACCTTC
>TRBV27|.|.|TRBJ1-5
CASSPSWGVGQPQHF
TGTGCCAGCAGTCCATCTTGGGGGGTGGGTCAGCCCCAGCATTTT
>TRBV6-6|.|.|TRBJ1-2
CASSPAGQHGYTF
TGTGCCAGCAGTCCGGCAGGGCAGCATGGCTACACCTTC
>TRBV4-2|.|.|TRBJ1-1
CASSQEWQGIAEAFF
TGTGCCAGCAGCCAAGAGTGGCAGGGCATAGCTGAAGCTTTCTTT
>TRBV4-2|.|.|TRBJ2-6
CASSRGGANVLTF
TGTGCCAGCAGCCGCGGGGGGGCCAACGTCCTGACTTTC
>TRBV6-5|few|.|TRBJ2-7
CASSLSPGPLGGEQYF
TGTGCCAGCAGTTTATCTCCGGGACCTCTCGGGGGCGAGCAGTACTTC
>TRBV7-6|.|.|TRBJ2-3
CASSPHTDTQYF
TGTGCCAGCAGCCCACACACAGATACGCAGTATTTT
>TRBV4-3|.|.|TRBJ2-7
CASSQDPGSYEQYF
TGCGCCAGCAGCCAAGATCCGGGATCCTACGAGCAGTACTTC